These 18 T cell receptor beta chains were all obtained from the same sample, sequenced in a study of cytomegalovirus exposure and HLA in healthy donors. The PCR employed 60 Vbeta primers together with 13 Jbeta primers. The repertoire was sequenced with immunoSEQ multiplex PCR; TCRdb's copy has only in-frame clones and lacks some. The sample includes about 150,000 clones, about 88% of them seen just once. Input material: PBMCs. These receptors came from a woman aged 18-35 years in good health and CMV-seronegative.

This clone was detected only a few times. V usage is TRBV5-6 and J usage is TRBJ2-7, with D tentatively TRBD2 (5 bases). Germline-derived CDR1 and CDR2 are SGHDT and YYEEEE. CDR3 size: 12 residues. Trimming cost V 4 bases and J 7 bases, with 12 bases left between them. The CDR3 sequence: CASSRWTGEQYF. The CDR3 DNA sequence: TGTGCCAGCAGCCGGTGGACGGGGGAGCAGTACTTC.

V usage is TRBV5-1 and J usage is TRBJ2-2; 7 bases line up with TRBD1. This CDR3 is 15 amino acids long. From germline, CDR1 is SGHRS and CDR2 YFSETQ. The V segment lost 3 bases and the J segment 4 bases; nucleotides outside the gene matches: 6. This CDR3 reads CASSWADRVTGELFF. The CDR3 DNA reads TGCGCCAGCAGCTGGGCCGACAGGGTCACCGGGGAGCTGTTTTTT.

This CDR3 is CAISESGQGTDTQYF. CDR3 nucleotide sequence: TGTGCCATCAGTGAGTCGGGGCAGGGAACAGATACGCAGTATTTT. The chain couples TRBV10-3 to TRBJ2-3; TRBD1 is a possible D gene (5 bases). V shed 0 bases and J shed 3 bases, with 10 bases lying between them. CDR3 length equals 15 residues. CDR1 ENHRY and CDR2 SYGVKD come from the germline V gene.

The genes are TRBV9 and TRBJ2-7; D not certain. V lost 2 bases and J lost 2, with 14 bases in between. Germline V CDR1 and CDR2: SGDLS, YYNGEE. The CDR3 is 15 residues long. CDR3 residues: CASSVAPGTTYEQYF. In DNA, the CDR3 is TGTGCCAGCAGCGTTGCCCCGGGTACCACCTACGAGCAGTACTTC.

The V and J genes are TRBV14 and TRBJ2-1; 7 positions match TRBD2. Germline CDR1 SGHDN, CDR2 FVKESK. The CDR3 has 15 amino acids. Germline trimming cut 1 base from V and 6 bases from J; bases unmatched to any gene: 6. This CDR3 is CASSQVRGGVNEQFF. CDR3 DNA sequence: TGTGCCAGCAGCCAAGTCCGGGGAGGGGTCAATGAGCAGTTCTTC.

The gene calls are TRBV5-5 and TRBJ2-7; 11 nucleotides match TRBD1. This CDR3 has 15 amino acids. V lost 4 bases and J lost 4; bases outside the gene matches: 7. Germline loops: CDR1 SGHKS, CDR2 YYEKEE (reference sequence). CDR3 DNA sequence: TGTGCCAGCAGCAGGAGGGGACAGGGGGTTTACGAGCAGTACTTC. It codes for CASSRRGQGVYEQYF.

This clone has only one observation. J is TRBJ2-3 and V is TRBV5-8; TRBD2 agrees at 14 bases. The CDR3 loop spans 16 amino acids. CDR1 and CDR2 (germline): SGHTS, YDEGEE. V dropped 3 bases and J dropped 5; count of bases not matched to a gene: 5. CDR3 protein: CASSSGLAGVIDTQYF. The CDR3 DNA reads TGTGCCAGCAGCTCGGGACTAGCGGGAGTTATAGATACGCAGTATTTT.

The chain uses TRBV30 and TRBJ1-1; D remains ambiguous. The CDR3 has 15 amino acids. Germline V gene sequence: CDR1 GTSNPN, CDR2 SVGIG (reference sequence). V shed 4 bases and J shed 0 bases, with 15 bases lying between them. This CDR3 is CAWTTKFGLNTEAFF. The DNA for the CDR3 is TGTGCCTGGACGACTAAATTTGGTCTGAACACTGAAGCTTTCTTT.

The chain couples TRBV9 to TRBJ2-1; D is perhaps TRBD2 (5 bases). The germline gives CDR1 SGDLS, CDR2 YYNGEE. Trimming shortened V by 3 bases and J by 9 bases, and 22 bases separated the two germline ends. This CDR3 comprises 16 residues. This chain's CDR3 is CASSASAGRPGGEQFF. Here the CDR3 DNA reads TGTGCCAGCAGCGCCTCGGCGGGCAGGCCAGGTGGTGAGCAGTTCTTC.

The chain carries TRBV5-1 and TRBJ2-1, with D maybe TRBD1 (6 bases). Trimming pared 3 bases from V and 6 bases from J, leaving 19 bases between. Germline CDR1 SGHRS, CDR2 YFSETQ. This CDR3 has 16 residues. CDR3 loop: CASSSIGTRNGNEQFF. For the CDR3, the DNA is TGCGCCAGCAGCTCTATAGGGACAAGGAATGGCAATGAGCAGTTCTTC.

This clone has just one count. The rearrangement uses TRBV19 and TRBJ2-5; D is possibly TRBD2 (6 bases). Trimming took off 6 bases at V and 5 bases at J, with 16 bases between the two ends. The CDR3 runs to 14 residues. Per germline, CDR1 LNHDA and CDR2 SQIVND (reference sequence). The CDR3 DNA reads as TGTGCCAGTAGATCGGCGGTTGGGGGGGAGACCCAGTACTTC. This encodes CASRSAVGGETQYF.

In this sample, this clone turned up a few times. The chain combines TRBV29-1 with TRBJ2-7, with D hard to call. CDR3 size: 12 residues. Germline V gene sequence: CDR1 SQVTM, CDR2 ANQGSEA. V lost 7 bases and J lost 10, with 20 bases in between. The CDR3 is CSGKRTDNFQYF. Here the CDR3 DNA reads TGCAGCGGTAAACGAACAGACAACTTTCAGTACTTC.

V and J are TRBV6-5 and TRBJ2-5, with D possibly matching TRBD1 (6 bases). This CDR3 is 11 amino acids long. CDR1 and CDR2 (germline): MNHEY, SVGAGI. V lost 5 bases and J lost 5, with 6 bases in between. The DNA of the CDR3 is TGTGCCAGCAGTAGGGGGGAGACCCAGTACTTC. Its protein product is CASSRGETQYF.

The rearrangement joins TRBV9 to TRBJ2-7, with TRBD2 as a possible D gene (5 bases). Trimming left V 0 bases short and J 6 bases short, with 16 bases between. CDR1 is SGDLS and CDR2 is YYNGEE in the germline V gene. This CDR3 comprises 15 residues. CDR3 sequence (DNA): TGTGCCAGCAGCGTAGCTCTGGAGGAATCGGGCGAGCAGTACTTC. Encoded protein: CASSVALEESGEQYF. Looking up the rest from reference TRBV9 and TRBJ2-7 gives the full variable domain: DSGVTQTPKHLITATGQRVTLRCSPRSGDLSVYWYQQSLDQGLQFLIQYYNGEERAKGNILERFSAQQFPDLHSELNLSSLELGDSALYFCASSVALEESGEQYFGPGTRLTVT.

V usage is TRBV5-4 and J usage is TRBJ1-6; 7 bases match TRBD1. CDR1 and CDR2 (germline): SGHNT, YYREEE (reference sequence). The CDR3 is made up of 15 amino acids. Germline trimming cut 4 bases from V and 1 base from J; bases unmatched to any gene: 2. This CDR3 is CASSPGQSYNSPLHF. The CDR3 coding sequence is TGTGCCAGCAGCCCGGGACAGTCCTATAATTCACCCCTCCACTTT. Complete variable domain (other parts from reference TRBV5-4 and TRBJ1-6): ETGVTQSPTHLIKTRGQQVTLRCSSQSGHNTVSWYQQALGQGPQFIFQYYREEENGRGNFPPRFSGLQFPNYSSELNVNALELDDSALYLCASSPGQSYNSPLHFGNGTRLTVT.

The CDR3 DNA reads as TGTGCCAGCTACGGTGGGGGGCTAGCGGGAGTCCCCGGGGAGCTGTTTTTT. This codes for CASYGGGLAGVPGELFF. The chain couples TRBV28 to TRBJ2-2; 10 bases fit TRBD2. CDR1 and CDR2 (germline): MDHEN, SYDVKM. The CDR3 has 17 amino acids. With V trimmed by 8 bases and J by 6 bases, 15 bases remained unmatched.

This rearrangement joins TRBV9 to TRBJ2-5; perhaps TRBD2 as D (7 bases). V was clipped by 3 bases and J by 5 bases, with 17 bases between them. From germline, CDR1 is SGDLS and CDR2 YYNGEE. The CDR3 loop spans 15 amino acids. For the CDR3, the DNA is TGTGCCAGCAGCGCAAGGGGGGGCGAGGCGGAGACCCAGTACTTC. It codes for CASSARGGEAETQYF.

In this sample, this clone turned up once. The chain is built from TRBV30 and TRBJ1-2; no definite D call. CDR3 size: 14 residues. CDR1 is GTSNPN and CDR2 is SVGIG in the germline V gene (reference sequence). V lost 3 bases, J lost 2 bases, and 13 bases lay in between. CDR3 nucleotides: TGTGCCTGGAGAGGTAGCCAGTTAAACTATGGCTACACCTTC. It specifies CAWRGSQLNYGYTF.